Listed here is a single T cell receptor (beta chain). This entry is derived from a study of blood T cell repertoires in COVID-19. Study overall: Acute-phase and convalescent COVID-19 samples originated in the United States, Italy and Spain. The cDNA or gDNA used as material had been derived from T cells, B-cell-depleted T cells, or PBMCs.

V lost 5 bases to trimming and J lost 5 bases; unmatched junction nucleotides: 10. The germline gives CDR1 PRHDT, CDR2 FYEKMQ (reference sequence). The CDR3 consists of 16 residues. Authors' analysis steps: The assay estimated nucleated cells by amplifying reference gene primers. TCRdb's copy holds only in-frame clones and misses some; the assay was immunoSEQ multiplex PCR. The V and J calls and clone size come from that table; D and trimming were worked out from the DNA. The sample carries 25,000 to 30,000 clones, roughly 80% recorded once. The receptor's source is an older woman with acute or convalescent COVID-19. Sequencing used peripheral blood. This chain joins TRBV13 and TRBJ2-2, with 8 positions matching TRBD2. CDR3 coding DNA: TGTGCCAGCAGCCTCTCAATAGCGGGGTATACCGGGGAGCTGTTTTTT. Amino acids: CASSLSIAGYTGELFF.